This TCR beta chain originates from a study of blood T cell repertoires in COVID-19. Study-wide background: The origin of the acute and convalescent COVID-19 samples was the United States, Italy and Spain. The analysed material was cDNA or gDNA that came from T cells, B-cell-depleted T cells, or PBMCs.

Original processing methods: Estimation of nucleated cell counts relied on the amplification of reference gene primers. Profiling relied on immunoSEQ multiplex PCR, and the TCRdb table lists in-frame clones only, not all of them. V and J calls and clone size are copied from that table; D and trimming were computed from the DNA. Among about 140,000 clones listed, about 80% were seen once. The CDR3 has 12 amino acids. Between the trimmed V and J ends, which lost 3 bases and 7 bases, there was a span of 7 bases. The germline gives CDR1 LGHDT, CDR2 YNNKEL (reference sequence). The TCR originated in a human donor in a cohort sampled during active COVID-19. The chain has TRBV3-1 (or the pseudogene TRBV3-2) and TRBJ2-1; the D gene is possibly TRBD2 (5 bases). The specimen sequenced was peripheral blood. The CDR3 DNA follows: TGTGCCAGCAGCCATCGCGGGAATGAGCAGTTCTTC. This translates into CASSHRGNEQFF.